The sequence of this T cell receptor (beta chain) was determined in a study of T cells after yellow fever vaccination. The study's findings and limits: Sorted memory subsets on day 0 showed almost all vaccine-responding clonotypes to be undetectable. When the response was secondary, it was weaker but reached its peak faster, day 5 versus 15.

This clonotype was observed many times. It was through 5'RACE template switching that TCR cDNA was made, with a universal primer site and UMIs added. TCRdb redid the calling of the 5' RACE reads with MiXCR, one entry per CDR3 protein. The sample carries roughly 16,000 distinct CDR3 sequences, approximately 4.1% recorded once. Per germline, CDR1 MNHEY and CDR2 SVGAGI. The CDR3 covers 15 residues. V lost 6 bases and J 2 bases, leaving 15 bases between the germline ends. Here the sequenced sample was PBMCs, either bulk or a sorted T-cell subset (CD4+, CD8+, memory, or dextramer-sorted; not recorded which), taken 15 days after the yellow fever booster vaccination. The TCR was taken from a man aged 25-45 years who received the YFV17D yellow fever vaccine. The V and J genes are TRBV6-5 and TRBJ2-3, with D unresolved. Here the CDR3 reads CASRNSAVPTDTQYF. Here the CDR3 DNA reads TGTGCCAGCAGAAACAGCGCGGTCCCCACAGATACGCAGTATTTT.